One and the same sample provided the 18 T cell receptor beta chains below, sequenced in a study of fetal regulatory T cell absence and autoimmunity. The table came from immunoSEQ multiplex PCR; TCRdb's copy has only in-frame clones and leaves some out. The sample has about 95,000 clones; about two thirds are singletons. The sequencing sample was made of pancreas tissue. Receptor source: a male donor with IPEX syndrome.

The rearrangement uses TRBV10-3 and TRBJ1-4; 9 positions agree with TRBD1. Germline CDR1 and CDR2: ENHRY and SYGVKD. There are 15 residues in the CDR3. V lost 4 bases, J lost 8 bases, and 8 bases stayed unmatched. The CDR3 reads CAISAGQGIEEKLFF. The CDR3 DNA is TGTGCCATCAGTGCCGGACAGGGGATAGAGGAAAAACTGTTTTTT.

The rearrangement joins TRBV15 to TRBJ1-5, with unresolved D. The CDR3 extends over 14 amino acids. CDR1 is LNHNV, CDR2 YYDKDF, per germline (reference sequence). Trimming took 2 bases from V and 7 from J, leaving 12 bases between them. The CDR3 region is CATSRWSGKQPQHF. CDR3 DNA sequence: TGTGCCACCAGCAGATGGTCGGGGAAGCAGCCCCAGCATTTT.

CDR3 protein: CASSHRVSGVQETQYF. The CDR3 DNA is TGTGCCAGCAGCCATCGGGTTAGCGGCGTCCAAGAGACCCAGTACTTC. The gene calls are TRBV4-2 and TRBJ2-5, with a tentative D call TRBD2 (6 bases). This CDR3 has 16 residues. Germline V gives CDR1 LGHNA, CDR2 YNFKEQ. V gave up 3 bases and J gave up 1 base, with 15 bases separating them.

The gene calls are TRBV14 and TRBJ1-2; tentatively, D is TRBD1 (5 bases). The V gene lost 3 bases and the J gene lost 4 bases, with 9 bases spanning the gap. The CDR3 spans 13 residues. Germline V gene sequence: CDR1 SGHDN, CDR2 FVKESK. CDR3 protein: CASSQGLRYGYTF. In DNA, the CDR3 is TGTGCCAGCAGCCAGGGACTCCGCTATGGCTACACCTTC.

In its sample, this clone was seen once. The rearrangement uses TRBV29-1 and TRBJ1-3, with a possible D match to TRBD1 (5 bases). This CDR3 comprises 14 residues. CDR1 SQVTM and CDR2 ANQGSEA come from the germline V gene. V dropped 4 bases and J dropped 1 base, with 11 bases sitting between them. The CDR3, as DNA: TGCAGCGTTGCGGGCGGGGGATCTGGAAACACCATATATTTT. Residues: CSVAGGGSGNTIYF.

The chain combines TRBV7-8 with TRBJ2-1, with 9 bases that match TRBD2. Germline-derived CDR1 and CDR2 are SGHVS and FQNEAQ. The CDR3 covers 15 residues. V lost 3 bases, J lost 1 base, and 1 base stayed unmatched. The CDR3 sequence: CASSFSGRSYNEQFF. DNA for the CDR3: TGTGCCAGCAGCTTTAGCGGGAGATCCTACAATGAGCAGTTCTTC.

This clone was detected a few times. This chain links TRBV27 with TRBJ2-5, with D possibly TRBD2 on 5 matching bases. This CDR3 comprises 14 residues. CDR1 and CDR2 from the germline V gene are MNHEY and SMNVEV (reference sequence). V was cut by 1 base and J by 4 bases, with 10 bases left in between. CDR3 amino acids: CASSLYNGGETQYF. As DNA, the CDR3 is TGTGCCAGCAGTTTATATAACGGAGGAGAGACCCAGTACTTC.

The CDR3 nucleotides are TGTGCCAGCAGCTTGGAGGGGTATAATTCACCCCTCCACTTT. Protein sequence: CASSLEGYNSPLHF. The chain carries TRBV5-4 and TRBJ1-6; TRBD1 is a possible D gene (5 bases). V lost 0 bases to trimming and J lost 4 bases, with 5 bases between them. The CDR3 length is 14 residues. Germline V gene sequence: CDR1 SGHNT, CDR2 YYREEE (reference sequence). The full variable domain, its missing parts supplied by reference TRBV5-4 and TRBJ1-6, is ETGVTQSPTHLIKTRGQQVTLRCSSQSGHNTVSWYQQALGQGPQFIFQYYREEENGRGNFPPRFSGLQFPNYSSELNVNALELDDSALYLCASSLEGYNSPLHFGNGTRLTVT.

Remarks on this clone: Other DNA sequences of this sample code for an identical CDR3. The CDR3 DNA is TGCGCCAGCAGCTTGTCCCGTTCCACAGATACGCAGTATTTT. Encoded protein: CASSLSRSTDTQYF. This chain joins TRBV5-1 and TRBJ2-3; no reliable D call. CDR3 size: 14 residues. Germline CDR1 and CDR2: SGHRS and YFSETQ. Trimming left V 1 base short and J 2 bases short, with 8 bases between.

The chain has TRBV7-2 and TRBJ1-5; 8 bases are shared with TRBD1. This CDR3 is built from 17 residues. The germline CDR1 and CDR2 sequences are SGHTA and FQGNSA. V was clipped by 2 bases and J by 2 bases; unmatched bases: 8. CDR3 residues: CASSLFLVTGGNQPQHF. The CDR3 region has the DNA TGTGCCAGCAGCTTATTCCTTGTGACAGGGGGCAATCAGCCCCAGCATTTT.

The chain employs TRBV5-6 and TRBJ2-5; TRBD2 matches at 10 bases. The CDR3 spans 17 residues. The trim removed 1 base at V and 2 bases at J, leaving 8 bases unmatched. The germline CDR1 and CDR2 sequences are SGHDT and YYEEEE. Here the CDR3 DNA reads TGTGCCAGCAGCTTGTCCCGACTAGCGGGTTTTCAAGAGACCCAGTACTTC. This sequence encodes CASSLSRLAGFQETQYF.

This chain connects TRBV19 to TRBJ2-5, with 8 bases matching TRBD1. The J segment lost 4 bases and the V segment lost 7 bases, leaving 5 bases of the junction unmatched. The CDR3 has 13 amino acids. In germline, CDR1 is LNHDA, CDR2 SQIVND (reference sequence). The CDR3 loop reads CASKLGTGETQYF. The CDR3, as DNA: TGTGCCAGTAAGTTGGGGACAGGAGAGACCCAGTACTTC.

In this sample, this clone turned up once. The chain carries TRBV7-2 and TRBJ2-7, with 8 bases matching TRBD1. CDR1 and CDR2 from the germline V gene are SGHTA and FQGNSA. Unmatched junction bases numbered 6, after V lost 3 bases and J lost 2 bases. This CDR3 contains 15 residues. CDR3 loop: CASSFRAGGAYEQYF. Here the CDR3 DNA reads TGTGCCAGCAGCTTCCGAGCAGGGGGCGCCTACGAGCAGTACTTC.

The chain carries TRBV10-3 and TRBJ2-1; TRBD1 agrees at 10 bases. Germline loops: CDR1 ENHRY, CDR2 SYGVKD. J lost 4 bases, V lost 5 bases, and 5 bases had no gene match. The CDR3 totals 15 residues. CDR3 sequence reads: CAISRQGAMYNEQFF. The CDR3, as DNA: TGTGCCATCAGTCGACAGGGGGCGATGTACAATGAGCAGTTCTTC.

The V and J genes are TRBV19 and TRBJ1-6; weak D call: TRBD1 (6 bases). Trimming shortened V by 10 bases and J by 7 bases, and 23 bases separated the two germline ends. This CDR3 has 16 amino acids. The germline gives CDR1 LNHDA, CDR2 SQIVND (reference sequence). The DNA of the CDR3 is TGTGCCACCACCCGGGGACACCGAAGCCCAAATTCACCCCTCCACTTT. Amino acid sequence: CATTRGHRSPNSPLHF. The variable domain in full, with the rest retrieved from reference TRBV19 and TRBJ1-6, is DGGITQSPKYLFRKEGQNVTLSCEQNLNHDAMYWYRQDPGQGLRLIYYSQIVNDFQKGDIAEGYSVSREKKESFPLTVTSAQKNPTAFYLCATTRGHRSPNSPLHFGNGTRLTVT.

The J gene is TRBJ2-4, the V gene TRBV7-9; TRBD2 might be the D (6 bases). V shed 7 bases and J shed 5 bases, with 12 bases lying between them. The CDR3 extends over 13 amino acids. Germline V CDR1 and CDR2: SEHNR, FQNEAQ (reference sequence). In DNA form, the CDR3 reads TGTGCCAGCAACTCGCCGGGGGAAAACATTCAGTACTTC. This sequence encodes CASNSPGENIQYF.

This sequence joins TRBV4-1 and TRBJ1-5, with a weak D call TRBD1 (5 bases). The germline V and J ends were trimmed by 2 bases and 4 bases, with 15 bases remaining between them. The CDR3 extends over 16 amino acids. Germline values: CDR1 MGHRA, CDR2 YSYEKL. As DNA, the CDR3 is TGCGCCAGCAGCCAATTTACGACGAGGGGAAATCAGCCCCAGCATTTT. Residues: CASSQFTTRGNQPQHF.

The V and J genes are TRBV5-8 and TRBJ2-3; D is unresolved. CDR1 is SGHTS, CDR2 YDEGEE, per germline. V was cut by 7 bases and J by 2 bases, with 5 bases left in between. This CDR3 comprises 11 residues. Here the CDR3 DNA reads TGTGCCAGCCGGGCCACAGATACGCAGTATTTT. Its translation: CASRATDTQYF.